These 26 T cell receptor beta chains originate from one sample sequenced in a study of blood T cell repertoires in COVID-19. Produced via immunoSEQ multiplex PCR; TCRdb's table is partial and in-frame only. Found here are around 160,000 clones, approximately 85% of them singletons; the top ten hold approximately 8%. Input material: peripheral blood. The receptors derive from a woman in her sixties or seventies with COVID-19, enrolled during active disease.

The rearrangement links TRBV6-2 or TRBV6-3 to TRBJ1-5, with unresolved D. Between the trimmed V and J ends, which lost 3 bases and 6 bases, there was a span of 12 bases. The CDR3 extends over 14 amino acids. The V gene's germline CDR1 is MNHEY and CDR2 SVGEGT. The CDR3 DNA follows: TGTGCCAGCAGTTATTACCGGGTCGGTCAGCCCCAGCATTTT. Amino acid sequence: CASSYYRVGQPQHF.

The DNA for the CDR3 is TGTGCCAGCAGCTTACAGCTAGCGGGGGGGCATTTGGAAGATACGCAGTATTTT. Protein: CASSLQLAGGHLEDTQYF. This chain links TRBV7-2 with TRBJ2-3; the match to TRBD2 covers 12 bases. Germline CDR1 is SGHTA and CDR2 is FQGNSA. The CDR3 is 18 amino acids. With V trimmed by 2 bases and J by 5 bases, 11 bases remained unmatched.

The V call is TRBV11-3, the J call TRBJ1-2, with 8 positions matching TRBD1. Per the germline V gene, CDR1 is SGHNT and CDR2 is YENEEA. V lost 5 bases, J lost 6 bases, and 5 bases stayed unmatched. The CDR3 contains 13 residues. CDR3 in amino acids: CASSAMTGDGYTF. As DNA, the CDR3 is TGTGCCAGCAGCGCCATGACAGGGGATGGCTACACCTTC.

The CDR3, as DNA: TGTGCCAGCAATCCGGCAGGGACACTTTTTTATAATTCACCCCTCCACTTT. Translating it yields CASNPAGTLFYNSPLHF. The chain uses TRBV28 and TRBJ1-6, with D possibly matching TRBD1 (6 bases). V shed 7 bases and J shed 4 bases, with 20 bases lying between them. The CDR3 totals 17 residues. Germline lookup yields CDR1 MDHEN and CDR2 SYDVKM.

The V call is TRBV3-1 (or the pseudogene TRBV3-2), the J call TRBJ2-7; 12 nucleotides agree with TRBD2. The CDR3 has 16 residues. J lost 3 bases, V lost 0 bases, and 3 bases had no gene match. Germline CDR1 reads LGHDT; CDR2 reads YNNKEL (reference sequence). In DNA, the CDR3 is TGTGCCAGCAGCCAAGATCTAGCGGGGGGGTTCTACGAGCAGTACTTC. Translation gives CASSQDLAGGFYEQYF.

The V and J genes are TRBV6-2 or TRBV6-3 and TRBJ1-1; 7 bases match TRBD1. V lost 2 bases and J lost 3; bases outside the gene matches: 9. The germline V gene has CDR1 MNHEY and CDR2 SVGEGT. The CDR3 sequence is 16 residues long. In DNA, the CDR3 is TGTGCCAGCAGTTACCCGGGGGACAGTTTTGACACTGAAGCTTTCTTT. It translates to CASSYPGDSFDTEAFF.

This clone was seen only a few times. The chain recombines TRBV11-2 with TRBJ2-7, with 7 bases that match TRBD1. CDR1 and CDR2 (germline): SGHAT, FQNNGV. This CDR3 spans 15 amino acids. The V gene end was trimmed by 5 bases and the J gene end by 2 bases; junction bases not matched to a gene: 9. The CDR3 DNA follows: TGTGCCAGCAGCCGAAGCCGGGGACAGACCTACGAGCAGTACTTC. Residues: CASSRSRGQTYEQYF.

J is TRBJ2-7 and V is TRBV27; the D gene is possibly TRBD1 (6 bases). V lost 2 bases, J lost 12 bases, and 20 bases lay in between. CDR3 length: 14 amino acids. Germline V lookup: CDR1 MNHEY, CDR2 SMNVEV (reference sequence). The CDR3 region is CASSLGPTHRVSYF. The CDR3, as DNA: TGTGCCAGCAGTTTAGGCCCCACACACAGGGTGTCGTACTTC.

The CDR3 nucleotides read TGTGCCACCAGCAGGGACAGGTCTCCGGGAGCTAACTATGGCTACACCTTC. Encoded protein: CATSRDRSPGANYGYTF. This chain links TRBV15 with TRBJ1-2, with TRBD1 matching 7 bases. The CDR3 is 17 residues long. Germline V CDR1 and CDR2: LNHNV, YYDKDF (reference sequence). After removal of 3 bases from V and 0 bases from J, the junction contained 10 bases not matched to a gene.

This chain links TRBV7-2 with TRBJ1-6; perhaps TRBD1 as D (5 bases). Germline V CDR1 and CDR2: SGHTA, FQGNSA. The CDR3 covers 15 residues. Trimming shortened V by 3 bases and J by 6 bases, and 12 bases separated the two germline ends. The CDR3 loop reads CASSFVDSSNSPLHF. CDR3 DNA: TGTGCCAGCAGCTTCGTAGACAGCTCTAATTCACCCCTCCACTTT.

The CDR3 bases are TGTGCCAGCAGTGAATCGGAGATCTCCTATGGCTACACCTTC. Its translation: CASSESEISYGYTF. This chain joins TRBV25-1 and TRBJ1-2; D is ambiguous. The CDR3 sequence is 14 residues long. V was clipped by 1 base and J by 4 bases, with 10 bases between them. Germline CDR1 and CDR2: MGHDK and SYGVNS.

The chain combines TRBV4-2 with TRBJ1-6; D may be TRBD1 (6 bases). This CDR3 contains 15 residues. Germline V gene sequence: CDR1 LGHNA, CDR2 YNFKEQ. V lost 8 bases and J 6 bases, leaving 17 bases between the germline ends. CDR3 DNA sequence: TGTGCCAGCGACTCACAGGGCGGACCTAATTCACCCCTCCACTTT. Protein product: CASDSQGGPNSPLHF.

This clone came up once. The chain is built from TRBV6-5 and TRBJ1-3; D not certain. V was shortened by 4 bases and J by 0 bases, with 10 bases between the two germline ends. Germline V lookup: CDR1 MNHEY, CDR2 SVGAGI. CDR3 size: 15 residues. CDR3 nucleotides: TGTGCCAGCAGTTCCGGAGGCCTCTCTGGAAACACCATATATTTT. This gives the protein CASSSGGLSGNTIYF.

The genes are TRBV2 and TRBJ1-3; no definite D call. V was cut by 6 bases and J by 0 bases, with 9 bases left in between. The CDR3 loop spans 14 amino acids. Looked up from germline, CDR1 is SNHLY and CDR2 is FYNNEI. CDR3 coding DNA: TGTGCCAGCAGGCTCAGTGACTCTGGAAACACCATATATTTT. Amino acid sequence: CASRLSDSGNTIYF. Full variable domain (missing parts from reference TRBV2 and TRBJ1-3): EPEVTQTPSHQVTQMGQEVILRCVPISNHLYFYWYRQILGQKVEFLVSFYNNEISEKSEIFDDQFSVERPDGSNFTLKIRSTKLEDSAMYFCASRLSDSGNTIYFGEGSWLTVV.

This chain joins TRBV11-2 and TRBJ1-1, with 7 positions matching TRBD1. The CDR3 spans 17 residues. The V gene end was trimmed by 5 bases and the J gene end by 5 bases; junction bases not matched to a gene: 17. The germline V gene has CDR1 SGHAT and CDR2 FQNNGV. The CDR3 sequence is CASSPTRQGFLQTEAFF. The DNA of the CDR3 is TGTGCCAGCAGCCCAACGCGACAGGGATTTCTACAGACTGAAGCTTTCTTT.

J is TRBJ1-2 and V is TRBV7-3, with 7 bases aligning to TRBD1. Germline V gene sequence: CDR1 SGHTA, CDR2 FQGTGA. Trimming removed 5 bases from V and 2 bases from J; junction bases left unmatched: 2. The CDR3 sequence is 13 residues long. This CDR3 reads CASSETGNYGYTF. The DNA of the CDR3 is TGTGCCAGCAGCGAGACAGGGAACTATGGCTACACCTTC.

J is TRBJ1-6 and V is TRBV19, with TRBD1 identical over 9 bases. Germline V gene data show CDR1 as LNHDA and CDR2 as SQIVND (reference sequence). The CDR3 consists of 14 residues. V shed 6 bases, J shed 6 bases, and the junction held 3 bases outside the gene matches. CDR3 in amino acids: CASSRDRANSPLHF. The CDR3 DNA reads TGTGCCAGTAGCCGGGACAGGGCTAATTCACCCCTCCACTTT.

This clone was seen only once. V and J are TRBV3-1 (or the pseudogene TRBV3-2) and TRBJ1-5; the D is unclear. Germline values: CDR1 LGHDT, CDR2 YNNKEL (reference sequence). The CDR3 sequence is 13 residues long. Deletions cut 5 bases from V and 6 bases from J, with 11 bases between. Here the CDR3 reads CASSSDIAQPQHF. The CDR3 nucleotides read TGTGCCAGCAGCTCAGATATAGCTCAGCCCCAGCATTTT.

The genes are TRBV12-3 or TRBV12-4 and TRBJ2-2, with D maybe TRBD1 (6 bases). This CDR3 contains 13 residues. V lost 6 bases, J lost 7 bases, and 12 bases lay in between. CDR3 nucleotides: TGTGCCAGCAGCCGTGCCAGGGGCGGGGAGCTGTTTTTT. Its translation: CASSRARGGELFF.

This chain links TRBV21-1 with TRBJ1-2; TRBD1 is the table's D call and was not checked against the DNA. TRBV21-1 is termed a pseudogene. This CDR3 has 16 amino acids. CDR3 sequence (DNA): TGTGCCAGCAGCAAAGAGGGGGGACAGGGGAAGGATGGCTACACCTTC. This sequence encodes CASSKEGGQGKDGYTF.

This clone has only one observation. The chain links TRBV6-5 to TRBJ2-1; 10 bases agree with TRBD2. V was clipped by 0 bases and J by 6 bases; unmatched bases: 5. Germline V gives CDR1 MNHEY, CDR2 SVGAGI. The CDR3 spans 16 residues. In DNA, the CDR3 is TGTGCCAGCAGTTACTCTGGCGAGCGGGGGGGCAATGAGCAGTTCTTC. The encoded protein is CASSYSGERGGNEQFF.

The chain recombines TRBV10-3 with TRBJ2-7, with no clear D. V was shortened by 0 bases and J by 2 bases, with 20 bases between the two germline ends. This CDR3 has 18 residues. Germline V CDR1 and CDR2: ENHRY, SYGVKD. CDR3 loop: CAISESSGWAANTYEQYF. CDR3 in DNA: TGTGCCATCAGTGAGTCGAGTGGTTGGGCAGCAAATACCTACGAGCAGTACTTC.

The chain recombines TRBV3-1 (or the pseudogene TRBV3-2) with TRBJ2-2; TRBD1 aligns across 7 bases. V shed 2 bases, J shed 5 bases, and the junction held 8 bases outside the gene matches. Germline CDR1 LGHDT, CDR2 YNNKEL (reference sequence). CDR3 length equals 16 residues. This CDR3 is CASSQWGQGETGELFF. CDR3 bases: TGTGCCAGCAGCCAATGGGGGCAGGGGGAGACCGGGGAGCTGTTTTTT.

The rearrangement links TRBV19 to TRBJ1-6, with no clear D. V lost 3 bases, J lost 8 bases, and 5 bases lay in between. The CDR3 runs 12 residues. Germline assignment: CDR1 LNHDA and CDR2 SQIVND (reference sequence). The CDR3 bases are TGTGCCAGTAGTATGGTAGATTCACCCCTCCACTTT. Protein sequence: CASSMVDSPLHF.

The chain uses TRBV7-2 and TRBJ2-1, with 13 positions matching TRBD2. Germline V CDR1 and CDR2: SGHTA, FQGNSA. The CDR3 length is 16 residues. J was trimmed by 6 bases and V by 4 bases; bases with no gene match: 6. For the CDR3, the DNA is TGTGCCAGCAGCTCCAGGACTAGCGGGGGTCGCAATGAGCAGTTCTTC. Translation: CASSSRTSGGRNEQFF.

The V call is TRBV5-1, the J call TRBJ1-2; 7 bases agree with TRBD1. The trim removed 0 bases at V and 6 bases at J, leaving 11 bases unmatched. The CDR3 totals 16 residues. CDR1 is SGHRS, CDR2 YFSETQ, per germline. CDR3 sequence: CASSLVSGTELNGYTF. The CDR3 coding sequence is TGCGCCAGCAGCTTGGTTTCGGGGACAGAATTAAATGGCTACACCTTC.